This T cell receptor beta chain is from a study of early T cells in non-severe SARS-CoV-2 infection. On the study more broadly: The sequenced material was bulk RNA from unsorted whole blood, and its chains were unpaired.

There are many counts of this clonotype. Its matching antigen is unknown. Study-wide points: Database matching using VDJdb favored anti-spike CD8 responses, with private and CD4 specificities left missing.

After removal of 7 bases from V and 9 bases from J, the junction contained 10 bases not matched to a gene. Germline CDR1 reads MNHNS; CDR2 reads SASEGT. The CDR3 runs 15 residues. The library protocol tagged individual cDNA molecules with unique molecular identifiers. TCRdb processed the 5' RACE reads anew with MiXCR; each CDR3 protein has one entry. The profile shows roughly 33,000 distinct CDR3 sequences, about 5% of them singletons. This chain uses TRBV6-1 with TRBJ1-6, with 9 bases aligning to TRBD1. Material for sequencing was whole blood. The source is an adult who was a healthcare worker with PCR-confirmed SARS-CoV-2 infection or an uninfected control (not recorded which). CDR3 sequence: CASTRDRAIFSPLHF. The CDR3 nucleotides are TGTGCCAGCACCCGGGACAGGGCGATTTTTTCACCCCTCCACTTT.